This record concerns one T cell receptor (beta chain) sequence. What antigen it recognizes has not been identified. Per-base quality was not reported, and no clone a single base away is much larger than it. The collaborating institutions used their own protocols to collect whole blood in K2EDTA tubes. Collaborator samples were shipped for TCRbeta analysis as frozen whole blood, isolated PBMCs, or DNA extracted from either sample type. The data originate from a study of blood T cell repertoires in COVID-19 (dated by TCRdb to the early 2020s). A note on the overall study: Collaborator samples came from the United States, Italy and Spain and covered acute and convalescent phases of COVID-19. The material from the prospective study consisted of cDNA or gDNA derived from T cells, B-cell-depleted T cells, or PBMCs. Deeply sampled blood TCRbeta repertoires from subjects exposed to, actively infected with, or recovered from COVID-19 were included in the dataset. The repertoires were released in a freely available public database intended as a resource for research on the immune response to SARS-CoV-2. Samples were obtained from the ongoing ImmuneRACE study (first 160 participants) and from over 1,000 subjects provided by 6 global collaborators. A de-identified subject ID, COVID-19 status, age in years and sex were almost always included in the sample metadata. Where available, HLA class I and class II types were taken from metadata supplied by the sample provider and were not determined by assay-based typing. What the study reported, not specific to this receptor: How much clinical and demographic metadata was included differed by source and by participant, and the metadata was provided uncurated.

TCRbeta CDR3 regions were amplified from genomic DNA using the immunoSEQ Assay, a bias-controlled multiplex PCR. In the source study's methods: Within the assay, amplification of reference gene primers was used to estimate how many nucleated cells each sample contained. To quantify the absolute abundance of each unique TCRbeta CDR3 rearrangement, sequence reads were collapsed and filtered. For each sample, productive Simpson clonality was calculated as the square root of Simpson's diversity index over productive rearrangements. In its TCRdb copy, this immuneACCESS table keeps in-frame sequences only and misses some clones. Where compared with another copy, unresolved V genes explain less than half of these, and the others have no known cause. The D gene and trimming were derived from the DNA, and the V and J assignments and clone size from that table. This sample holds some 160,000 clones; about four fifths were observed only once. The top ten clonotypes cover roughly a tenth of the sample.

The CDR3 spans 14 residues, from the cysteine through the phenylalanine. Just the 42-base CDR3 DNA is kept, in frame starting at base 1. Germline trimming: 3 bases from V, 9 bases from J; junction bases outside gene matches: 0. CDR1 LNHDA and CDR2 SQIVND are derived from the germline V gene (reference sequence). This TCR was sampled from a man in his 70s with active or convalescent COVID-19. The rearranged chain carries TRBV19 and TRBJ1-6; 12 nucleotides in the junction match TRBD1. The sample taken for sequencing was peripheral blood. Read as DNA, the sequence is TGTGCCAGTAGTATGGGACAGGGGGCTTCACCCCTCCACTTT. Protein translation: CASSMGQGASPLHF.